This note documents a single T cell receptor (beta chain) sequence. What it binds is unknown. This sample stems from a study of PD-1 blockade in classical Hodgkin lymphoma. The wider study: The study gave patients nivolumab 3 mg/kg intravenously every 2 weeks. Study-level results: Complete responders showed a baseline diversity that resembled the diversity of newly diagnosed patients. Repertoire differences lack defined causes, possibly disease activity or prior therapy. Reports indicated that newly diagnosed patients had lower baseline TCR diversity than healthy donors did.

Sequencing was performed with immunoSEQ multiplex PCR; in TCRdb, only in-frame clones are kept and a portion is missing. The table lists about 14,000 clones, roughly 85% of them singletons. V gave up 2 bases and J gave up 4 bases, with 6 bases separating them. The CDR3 sequence is 13 residues long. Germline V gene sequence: CDR1 SGHTA, CDR2 FQGNSA. In every patient, relapse followed autologous stem cell transplantation, while exposure to brentuximab vedotin differed. The specimen comprised peripheral blood mononuclear cells (PBMCs), sampled at baseline. The V call is TRBV7-2, the J call TRBJ1-5; no firm D call. The sequence derives from a human donor with classical Hodgkin lymphoma. DNA for the CDR3: TGTGCCAGCAGCTTAAGGGTAAATCAGCCCCAGCATTTT. It is translated as CASSLRVNQPQHF.